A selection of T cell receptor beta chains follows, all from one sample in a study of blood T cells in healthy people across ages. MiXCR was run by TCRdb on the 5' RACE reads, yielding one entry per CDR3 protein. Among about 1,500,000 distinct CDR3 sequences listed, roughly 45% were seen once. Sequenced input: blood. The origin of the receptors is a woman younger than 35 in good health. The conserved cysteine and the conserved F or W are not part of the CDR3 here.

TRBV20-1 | SANKLAGATTDTQY
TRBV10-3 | AISGWGSTEAF
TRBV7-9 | ASSFGEHGTEAF
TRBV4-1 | ASSPPGQGLENYEQY
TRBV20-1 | SADGTSGSEQY
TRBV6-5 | ASSNRGLSYNEQF
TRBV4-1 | ASSQTQGARGEKPF
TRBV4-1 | ASSQVSGRPDYEQY
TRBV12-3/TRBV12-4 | ASTLLGGLYGYT
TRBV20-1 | SASGTSGRPYEQY
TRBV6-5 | ASSYRDGEAF
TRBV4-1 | ASSQNGDGGNYGYT
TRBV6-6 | ASRDPGVEAF
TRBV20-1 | SARGASGRVYNEQY
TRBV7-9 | ASSVQEYGSYEQY
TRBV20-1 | SARDARTGSNNEQF
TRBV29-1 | SVRRSEVLGGIMGSYNEQF
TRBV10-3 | AIRESQNQPQH
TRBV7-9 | ASSLVPGIGKLF
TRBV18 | ASSATGTSGYEQY
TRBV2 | AYAGGTGWYEQY
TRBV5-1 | ASSYGDRQDTQY
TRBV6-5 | ASSYSGSGGNRRHEQY
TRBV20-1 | SARDGGGQETQY
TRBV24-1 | ATSGDSEETQY
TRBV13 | ASSPYRDSLHTDTQY
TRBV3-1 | ASRYSRTGAYT
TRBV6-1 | ASSGIAVDTQY
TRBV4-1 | ASSQVSQREGSSYEQY
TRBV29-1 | SDAGLVGYEQF
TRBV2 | ASSVPRSGGAPSYNEQF